Presented here are 24 T cell receptor beta chains from one specimen sequenced in a study of T cell repertoires in cytomegalovirus infection (dated by TCRdb to the late 2010s). In light of the paper, this sample's treatment or condition label describes: in vitro stimulation with specific CMV peptide epitopes to enrich CMV-specific T cells. No antigen is known for these receptors. The data were produced on an Illumina HiSeq 1500. Using fastp at Q25 and MiXCR, TCRdb reprocessed the public reads and kept productive beta chains. Identical CDR3 protein sequences are pooled into one entry, listed with their most common genes and DNA. The sample table holds 900,000 to 950,000 distinct CDR3 sequences, of which roughly 30% were seen once. The ten most abundant clones make up roughly 13% of the sample. Here the sequenced sample was cultured CD8+ T cells from PBMCs, taken from culture after CMV antigen stimulation. These receptors all stem from a human donor in good health (CMV status not recorded). Some clones in this sample may be carry-over from other donors' samples.

The chain employs TRBV10-3 and TRBJ2-3; 7 bases are shared with TRBD2. V dropped 7 bases and J dropped 0; count of bases not matched to a gene: 4. CDR1 is ENHRY and CDR2 is SYGVKD in the germline V gene. This CDR3 is 14 amino acids long. CDR3: CAIKRGDSTDTQYF. CDR3 DNA sequence: TGTGCCATCAAACGGGGGGATAGCACAGATACGCAGTATTTT.

The J gene is TRBJ1-1, the V gene TRBV7-6, with TRBD1 identical over 10 bases. Germline V gives CDR1 SGHVS, CDR2 FNYEAQ. The CDR3 sequence is 16 residues long. Losses at the gene ends were 1 base for V and 4 bases for J; bases not matched to a gene: 6. The CDR3: CASSLDWGQGSTEAFF. CDR3 DNA: TGTGCCAGCAGCTTAGACTGGGGACAGGGGTCCACTGAAGCTTTCTTT.

This chain joins TRBV14 and TRBJ2-1; a weak D match, TRBD2 (6 bases). The germline V gene encodes CDR1 SGHDN and CDR2 FVKESK. The germline V and J ends were trimmed by 0 bases and 1 base, with 10 bases remaining between them. The CDR3 loop spans 16 amino acids. CDR3 loop: CASSQEGTPSYNEQFF. CDR3 coding DNA: TGTGCCAGCAGCCAAGAAGGGACTCCTTCCTACAATGAGCAGTTCTTC.

This clonotype has more than one count but fewer than ten. The chain employs TRBV12-3 or TRBV12-4 and TRBJ1-2, with 8 bases lining up with TRBD1. Trimming removed 6 bases from V and 8 bases from J; junction bases left unmatched: 5. The CDR3 consists of 12 residues. The CDR3 reads CASSPGGLGYTF. The CDR3 bases are TGTGCCAGCAGCCCAGGGGGCTTGGGCTACACCTTC.

This clonotype was counted between two and nine times. The chain couples TRBV28 to TRBJ1-3; D gene uncertain. CDR1 is MDHEN, CDR2 SYDVKM, per germline. V lost 3 bases to trimming and J lost 6 bases, with 21 bases between them. The CDR3 length is 17 residues. CDR3 sequence (DNA): TGTGCCAGCAGTTTGGGCCCCGACACTTCTTGGTCAAACACCATATATTTT. Translated: CASSLGPDTSWSNTIYF.

For this clonotype: A much larger clone sits a single nucleotide away, making a read error possible. V usage is TRBV7-9 and J usage is TRBJ2-2, with D perhaps matching TRBD1 (6 bases). The CDR3 totals 15 residues. V was clipped by 3 bases and J by 3 bases, with 11 bases between them. CDR1 SEHNR and CDR2 FQNEAQ come from the germline V gene (reference sequence). Here the CDR3 DNA reads TGTGCCAGCAGCTTGGCAGGGGTCTACACCGGGGAGCTGTTTTTT. As protein: CASSLAGVYTGELFF.

The J gene is TRBJ2-1, the V gene TRBV2; D is tentatively TRBD1 or TRBD2 (6 bases each). Germline CDR1 reads SNHLY; CDR2 reads FYNNEI. Between the trimmed V and J ends, which lost 1 base and 8 bases, there was a span of 21 bases. The CDR3 runs 17 residues. The CDR3 sequence is CASSEGSGGVRQDEQFF. DNA of the CDR3: TGTGCCAGCAGTGAAGGCTCGGGCGGGGTCCGACAGGATGAGCAGTTCTTC.

The V and J genes are TRBV4-1 and TRBJ1-1; D is ambiguous. This CDR3 has 16 residues. V was trimmed by 0 bases and J by 0 bases, leaving 11 bases between them. The germline V gene encodes CDR1 MGHRA and CDR2 YSYEKL. CDR3 nucleotides: TGCGCCAGCAGCCAAGATGAGGTCAGTTTGAACACTGAAGCTTTCTTT. As protein: CASSQDEVSLNTEAFF.

This chain uses TRBV27 with TRBJ1-1, with D possibly matching TRBD1 (5 bases). This CDR3 has 15 residues. The ends were cut back, 3 bases at V and 3 bases at J, with 14 bases in the middle. Germline values: CDR1 MNHEY, CDR2 SMNVEV (reference sequence). CDR3 region: CASSFSLGGDTEAFF. The CDR3 DNA reads TGTGCCAGCAGTTTCTCTCTTGGGGGAGACACTGAAGCTTTCTTT.

This clonotype was counted only a few times. The gene calls are TRBV5-8 and TRBJ2-5; tentative D call: TRBD1 (5 bases). The V and J ends lost 4 bases and 7 bases respectively, with 20 bases between them. The CDR3 length is 15 residues. CDR1 SGHTS and CDR2 YDEGEE come from the germline V gene. CDR3 in amino acids: CASSHDSHAAGTQYF. Here the CDR3 DNA reads TGTGCCAGCAGCCATGACAGCCACGCAGCCGGGACCCAGTACTTC.

A few counts support this clonotype. The chain employs TRBV2 and TRBJ1-6; no clear D. With 8 bases removed from V and 0 bases from J, the gap between germline ends came to 8 bases. CDR1 is SNHLY and CDR2 is FYNNEI in the germline V gene. There are 14 residues in the CDR3. The CDR3 DNA sequence: TGTGCCAGCCTCGATAGCTCCTATAATTCACCCCTCCACTTT. This gives the protein CASLDSSYNSPLHF.

This clonotype was seen a single time. The gene calls are TRBV27 and TRBJ1-2, with unresolved D. The CDR3 runs to 14 residues. V was shortened by 1 base and J by 1 base, with 7 bases between the two germline ends. Germline CDR1 MNHEY, CDR2 SMNVEV (reference sequence). CDR3 sequence reads: CASSLFPVNYGYTF. The CDR3, as DNA: TGTGCCAGCAGTTTATTCCCAGTTAACTATGGCTACACCTTC.

The chain carries TRBV20-1 and TRBJ1-5; TRBD1 is a possible D gene (6 bases). The CDR3 contains 13 residues. The germline V and J ends were trimmed by 0 bases and 4 bases, with 7 bases remaining between them. Per germline, CDR1 DFQATT and CDR2 SNEGSKA (reference sequence). CDR3 nucleotide sequence: TGCAGTGCTAGAGAAGGGACAAATCAGCCCCAGCATTTT. It codes for CSAREGTNQPQHF.

The chain combines TRBV12-3 or TRBV12-4 with TRBJ1-2; 11 bases fit TRBD1. The CDR3 contains 17 residues. The V segment lost 0 bases and the J segment 3 bases; nucleotides outside the gene matches: 6. The CDR3 loop is CASSLAGTGGLYYGYTF. The CDR3, as DNA: TGTGCCAGCAGTTTAGCCGGGACAGGGGGTTTATACTATGGCTACACCTTC.

This clonotype was observed a few times. The chain couples TRBV19 to TRBJ2-1; no reliable D call. The CDR3 consists of 15 residues. CDR1 and CDR2 from the germline V gene are LNHDA and SQIVND (reference sequence). V was trimmed by 2 bases and J by 6 bases, leaving 14 bases between them. Written as DNA, the CDR3 is TGTGCCAGTAGTATACTCCCCCCGGGCAGCAATGAGCAGTTCTTC. The encoded protein is CASSILPPGSNEQFF.

This clonotype came up a few times. The chain employs TRBV20-1 and TRBJ2-1; no clear D gene. V lost 3 bases to trimming and J lost 3 bases, with 18 bases between them. The CDR3 length is 16 residues. Germline-derived CDR1 and CDR2 are DFQATT and SNEGSKA (reference sequence). In nucleotides, the CDR3 is TGCAGTGCTAGCCGAAACGCGTTGGGGAACTACAATGAGCAGTTCTTC. Translating it yields CSASRNALGNYNEQFF.

The V and J genes are TRBV9 and TRBJ1-2; 7 bases align to TRBD1. CDR1 is SGDLS and CDR2 is YYNGEE in the germline V gene. The V gene end was trimmed by 2 bases and the J gene end by 3 bases; junction bases not matched to a gene: 10. The CDR3 contains 16 residues. The DNA of the CDR3 is TGTGCCAGCAGCGTCGCCGGGACAGCCTTCGACTATGGCTACACCTTC. Translated, it gives CASSVAGTAFDYGYTF.

The chain couples TRBV20-1 to TRBJ2-7; TRBD1 matches 10 bases. There are 14 residues in the CDR3. In germline, CDR1 is DFQATT, CDR2 SNEGSKA (reference sequence). Trimming at V came to 3 bases and at J to 3 bases, leaving 5 bases not matched to a gene. CDR3: CSASGDRGNYEQYV. In nucleotides, the CDR3 is TGCAGTGCTAGTGGGGACAGGGGAAACTACGAGCAGTACGTC.

The chain recombines TRBV19 with TRBJ1-1; D possibly corresponds to TRBD1 (6 bases). The CDR3 consists of 15 residues. Germline-derived CDR1 and CDR2 are LNHDA and SQIVND (reference sequence). V lost 7 bases, J lost 4 bases, and 19 bases lay in between. CDR3 protein: CASTLVTGTLTEAFF. The DNA of the CDR3 is TGTGCCAGTACCCTCGTAACAGGGACGCTCACTGAAGCTTTCTTT.

This clonotype has a handful of counts. CDR3 coding DNA: TGTGCCAGCAGCGTAGGGGCCGGAACCTACAATGAGCAGTTCTTC. Amino acids: CASSVGAGTYNEQFF. V gene TRBV7-6 combines with J gene TRBJ2-1; the D gene is possibly TRBD1 (5 bases). The CDR3 is 15 residues long. The germline V and J ends were trimmed by 5 bases and 2 bases, with 13 bases remaining between them. Germline lookup yields CDR1 SGHVS and CDR2 FNYEAQ.

CDR3 residues: CSAYQPNTEAFF. The DNA of the CDR3 is TGCAGTGCCTACCAGCCGAACACTGAAGCTTTCTTT. The J gene is TRBJ1-1, the V gene TRBV20-1, with D uncertain. The CDR3 totals 12 residues. V shed 6 bases and J shed 1 base, with 9 bases lying between them. Germline V gene sequence: CDR1 DFQATT, CDR2 SNEGSKA (reference sequence).

This clonotype has at least ten counts. V is TRBV7-9 and J is TRBJ1-5; D perhaps matches TRBD1 (6 bases). Trimming cost V 4 bases and J 5 bases, with 9 bases left between them. Germline V gene sequence: CDR1 SEHNR, CDR2 FQNEAQ (reference sequence). The CDR3 runs 13 residues. The DNA for the CDR3 is TGTGCCAGCAGCTCCCCAGGGGATCAGCCCCAGCATTTT. Its translation: CASSSPGDQPQHF.

Ten or more counts support this clonotype. The rearrangement joins TRBV28 to TRBJ1-1; tentative D call: TRBD1 (5 bases). The V end lost 4 bases, the J end lost 10 bases, and 19 bases lay between the germline ends. Germline V gene lookup returns CDR1 MDHEN and CDR2 SYDVKM. CDR3 length: 14 residues. CDR3 in DNA: TGTGCCAGCAGTTCCGAGGGACGGATTGAAAGAGCTTTCTTT. Translated, it gives CASSSEGRIERAFF.

This clonotype has at least ten counts. The chain couples TRBV7-8 to TRBJ2-7, with 7 bases that match TRBD1. The J segment lost 3 bases and the V segment lost 5 bases, leaving 10 bases of the junction unmatched. This CDR3 region has 15 residues. In germline, CDR1 is SGHVS, CDR2 FQNEAQ. The CDR3 nucleotides read TGTGCCAGCAGCATGCCACAGGGGACGGGCTACGAGCAGTACGTC. Translated: CASSMPQGTGYEQYV.